These T cell receptor beta chains were read from a single sample in a study of blood T cell repertoires in COVID-19. The table came from immunoSEQ multiplex PCR; TCRdb's copy has only in-frame clones and leaves some out. The sample shows roughly 42,000 clones, about 85% of them seen only once. The sample comprised peripheral blood. The receptors were gathered from a human donor in a cohort sampled during active COVID-19. The CDR3 runs from the conserved cysteine through the conserved F or W. D genes are given only for firm matches. Clone size appears in some rows only: once, few, many, or a class for an expanded clone.

-	TRBJ2-2	TRBD1	TRBV24-1	CATGQGNTGELFF	TGTGCCACAGGACAGGGAAACACCGGGGAGCTGTTTTTT
few	TRBJ2-3	-	TRBV7-8	CASSSGGTDTQYF	TGTGCCAGCAGCTCCGGGGGCACAGATACGCAGTATTTT
-	TRBJ2-3	TRBD2	TRBV7-7	CASSSTAGGDTQYF	TGTGCTAGCAGCTCGACAGCGGGGGGAGATACGCAGTATTTT
-	TRBJ1-1	-	TRBV7-9	CASSSPAGARNTEAFF	TGTGCCAGCAGCTCGCCGGCTGGGGCTCGGAACACTGAAGCTTTCTTT
-	TRBJ1-6	-	TRBV28	CASSPPGSPLHF	TGTGCCAGCTCCCCCCCCGGTTCACCCCTCCACTTT
few	TRBJ2-7	TRBD2	TRBV2	CAGGGPSYPHEQYF	TGTGCCGGGGGAGGGCCGAGCTACCCCCACGAGCAGTACTTC
-	TRBJ2-7	TRBD2	TRBV3-1/TRBV3-2	CASSPQERGGWGYEQYF	TGTGCCAGCAGCCCCCAGGAGCGGGGGGGCTGGGGATACGAGCAGTACTTC
-	TRBJ2-3	-	TRBV3-1/TRBV3-2	CASSHSLSTDTQYF	TGTGCCAGCAGTCACTCATTAAGCACAGATACGCAGTATTTT
-	TRBJ2-1	-	TRBV5-1	CASSLAPGSSYNEQFF	TGCGCCAGCAGCTTGGCCCCGGGTAGCTCCTACAATGAGCAGTTCTTC
-	TRBJ1-1	-	TRBV4-3	CASSQDLDVRGNTEAFF	TGCGCCAGCAGCCAAGATCTCGATGTGCGGGGGAACACTGAAGCTTTCTTT
-	TRBJ1-1	-	TRBV3-1/TRBV3-2	CASSLLYTEAFF	TGTGCCAGCTCCCTATTGTACACTGAAGCTTTCTTT
-	TRBJ2-7	TRBD1	TRBV5-5	CASSLPDRGLYEQYF	TGTGCCAGCAGCTTGCCGGACAGGGGGCTATACGAGCAGTACTTC
-	TRBJ1-1	TRBD1	TRBV23-1	CASSQSQDRQNTEAFF	TGCGCCAGCAGTCAATCGCAGGACAGGCAGAACACTGAAGCTTTCTTT
-	TRBJ1-1	-	TRBV5-1	CASSLDGGNGAFF	TGCGCCAGCAGCTTGGATGGAGGTAACGGAGCTTTCTTT
-	TRBJ2-1	TRBD1	TRBV7-2	CASSARQGKRNEQFF	TGTGCCAGCAGCGCCCGACAGGGTAAAAGGAATGAGCAGTTCTTC
once	TRBJ2-1	TRBD2	TRBV3-1/TRBV3-2	CASSQDPGRGNEQFF	TGTGCCAGCAGCCAAGACCCAGGGCGGGGGAATGAGCAGTTCTTC
-	TRBJ2-2	-	TRBV15	CATSRANTGELFF	TGTGCCACCAGCAGGGCAAACACCGGGGAGCTGTTTTTT
-	TRBJ2-1	-	TRBV11-2	CASSSREGGPYNEQFF	TGTGCCAGCAGCTCTAGGGAGGGGGGGCCCTACAATGAGCAGTTCTTC
-	TRBJ2-3	TRBD2	TRBV6-4	CASSEGLAGDTQYF	TGTGCCAGCAGTGAGGGACTAGCGGGGGATACGCAGTATTTT
-	TRBJ2-7	TRBD1	TRBV5-1	CASSPRQGSSLYEQYF	TGCGCCAGCAGCCCCCGACAGGGATCAAGTTTATACGAGCAGTACTTC
-	TRBJ1-4	-	TRBV24-1	CATSDLRDIGEKLFF	TGTGCCACCAGTGATTTGCGGGACATCGGGGAAAAACTGTTTTTT
-	TRBJ1-3	-	TRBV5-1	CASSFDSSSGNTIYF	TGCGCCAGCAGCTTTGACAGCAGCTCTGGAAACACCATATATTTT
-	TRBJ2-1	TRBD2	TRBV18	CASSLAGTDNEQFF	TGTGCCAGCTCACTAGCGGGGACTGACAATGAGCAGTTCTTC
once	TRBJ1-5	-	TRBV2	CASSISRGENQPQHF	TGTGCCAGCAGTATAAGTCGGGGGGAGAATCAGCCCCAGCATTTT
-	TRBJ2-7	TRBD1	TRBV5-1	CASSLKGGRNEQYF	TGCGCCAGCAGCTTGAAAGGGGGCCGGAACGAGCAGTACTTC
few	TRBJ1-2	-	TRBV28	CASSFKRGYTF	TGTGCCAGCAGTTTTAAACGGGGCTACACCTTC
-	TRBJ2-1	TRBD2	TRBV5-6	CASSYIAGGPSEQFF	TGTGCCAGCAGCTATATAGCGGGGGGGCCTAGCGAGCAGTTCTTC
-	TRBJ1-3	-	TRBV7-2	CASSLQGRTGNTIYF	TGTGCCAGCAGCTTACAGGGCCGGACTGGAAACACCATATATTTT
-	TRBJ2-5	TRBD1	TRBV7-2	CASSPGQTKETQYF	TGTGCCAGCAGCCCGGGACAGACGAAAGAGACCCAGTACTTC
-	TRBJ2-3	-	TRBV30	CAWSPSSTDTQYF	TGTGCCTGGAGTCCCTCTAGCACAGATACGCAGTATTTT
-	TRBJ2-2	TRBD2	TRBV9	CASSVRGGDTGELFF	TGTGCCAGCAGCGTGCGGGGGGGCGACACCGGGGAGCTGTTTTTT
-	TRBJ2-1	TRBD2	TRBV5-1	CASSGGAGANEQFF	TGCGCCAGCAGCGGGGGAGCGGGGGCCAATGAGCAGTTCTTC
-	TRBJ2-5	TRBD1	TRBV7-9	CASSFPPSGQQETQYF	TGTGCCAGCAGCTTTCCCCCCTCGGGACAGCAAGAGACCCAGTACTTC